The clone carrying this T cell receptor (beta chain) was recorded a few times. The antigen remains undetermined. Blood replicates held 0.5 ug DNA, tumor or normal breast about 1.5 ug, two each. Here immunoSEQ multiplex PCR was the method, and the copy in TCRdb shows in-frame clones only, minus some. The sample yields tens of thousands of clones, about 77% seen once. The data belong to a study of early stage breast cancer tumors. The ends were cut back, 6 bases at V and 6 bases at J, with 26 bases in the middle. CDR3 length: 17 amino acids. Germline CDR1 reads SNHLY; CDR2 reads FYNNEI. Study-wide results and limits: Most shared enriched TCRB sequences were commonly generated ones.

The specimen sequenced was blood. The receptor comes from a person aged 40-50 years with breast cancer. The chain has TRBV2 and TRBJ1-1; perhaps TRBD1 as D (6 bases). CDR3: CASRRVQEGDSWAEAFF. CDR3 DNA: TGTGCCAGCAGAAGGGTCCAGGAGGGGGATTCATGGGCTGAAGCTTTCTTT.